The 10 T cell receptor beta chains below come from one sample, sequenced in a study of T cell repertoires in cytomegalovirus infection. TCRdb recomputed calls from the reads with MiXCR, one row per CDR3 protein. Here the sample spans around 740,000 distinct CDR3 sequences, 35% being singletons. Sequenced: PBMCs. Receptor source: a human donor in good health (CMV status not recorded). Some clones in this sample may be carry-over from other donors' samples.

J is TRBJ1-1 and V is TRBV19, with D possibly TRBD1 on 6 matching bases. This CDR3 has 13 amino acids. V was pared by 5 bases and J by 5 bases, with 12 bases between. Germline V gives CDR1 LNHDA, CDR2 SQIVND (reference sequence). The CDR3 DNA reads as TGTGCCAGTAGTGATATTCAGGGGACTGAAGCTTTCTTT. Translating it yields CASSDIQGTEAFF. The full variable domain, completed using reference TRBV19 and TRBJ1-1, is DGGITQSPKYLFRKEGQNVTLSCEQNLNHDAMYWYRQDPGQGLRLIYYSQIVNDFQKGDIAEGYSVSREKKESFPLTVTSAQKNPTAFYLCASSDIQGTEAFFGQGTRLTVV.

Details on this clonotype: A clone one base away is much larger, so this may be a read error. V and J are TRBV7-2 and TRBJ2-1, with a weak D call TRBD2 (5 bases). Trimming pared 5 bases from V and 13 bases from J, leaving 15 bases between. This CDR3 region has 12 residues. Germline-derived CDR1 and CDR2 are SGHTA and FQGNSA. Written as DNA, the CDR3 is TGTGCCAGCAGCCGCCACAGCGGAACTCAGTTCTTC. It codes for CASSRHSGTQFF.

The count of this clonotype is one. V and J are TRBV5-1 and TRBJ1-3; 9 positions agree with TRBD1. V shed 4 bases, J shed 1 base, and the junction held 12 bases outside the gene matches. Germline V gene lookup returns CDR1 SGHRS and CDR2 YFSETQ. The CDR3 runs 18 residues. CDR3 amino acids: CASSNRDRDLLSGNTIYF. DNA of the CDR3: TGCGCCAGCAGCAACCGGGACAGGGATCTTTTATCTGGAAACACCATATATTTT.

The chain employs TRBV20-1 and TRBJ2-6; no firm D call. The CDR3 runs to 13 residues. CDR1 and CDR2 from the germline V gene are DFQATT and SNEGSKA (reference sequence). V shed 4 bases and J shed 4 bases, with 8 bases lying between them. In DNA, the CDR3 is TGCAGTGCTATAGCAGCCGGGGCCAACGTCCTGACTTTC. It translates to CSAIAAGANVLTF.

This clonotype was picked up a small number of times. This chain links TRBV6-5 with TRBJ2-1; TRBD2 matches at 7 bases. Trimming took 6 bases from V and 4 from J; bases not matched to a gene: 9. CDR3 size: 15 residues. The V gene's germline CDR1 is MNHEY and CDR2 SVGAGI. CDR3 protein: CASRTYLGGYNEQFF. CDR3 in DNA: TGTGCCAGCAGGACCTACCTCGGGGGGTACAATGAGCAGTTCTTC.

This clonotype was seen a few times. The chain recombines TRBV28 with TRBJ1-2; TRBD1 matches 8 bases. Germline loops: CDR1 MDHEN, CDR2 SYDVKM. V was pared by 10 bases and J by 7 bases, with 5 bases of the junction left unmatched. The CDR3 is 11 residues long. CDR3 protein: CATDRGGGYTF. CDR3 DNA: TGTGCCACCGACAGGGGTGGTGGCTACACCTTC.

On this clonotype itself: One junction end disagrees with the germline gene, perhaps due to a read error. This chain links TRBV6-5 with TRBJ1-5; 10 bases align to TRBD1. Germline-derived CDR1 and CDR2 are MNHEY and SVGAGI. The length of the CDR3 is 13 residues. CDR3 DNA: TGTGCCAGCCGGACAGGGGGAAATCAGCCCCGGCATTTT. Encoded protein: CASRTGGNQPRHF.

The chain couples TRBV7-6 to TRBJ2-2; 9 bases are shared with TRBD1. From germline, CDR1 is SGHVS and CDR2 FNYEAQ. V dropped 11 bases and J dropped 1; count of bases not matched to a gene: 8. The CDR3 length is 15 residues. CDR3 protein: CAGQQGALNTGELFF. CDR3 nucleotide sequence: TGTGCCGGCCAACAGGGGGCCCTGAACACCGGGGAGCTGTTTTTT.

This clonotype has only a few counts. V usage is TRBV7-9 and J usage is TRBJ2-3; D is possibly TRBD1 or TRBD2 (7 bases each). Germline CDR1 reads SEHNR; CDR2 reads FQNEAQ (reference sequence). The CDR3 spans 15 residues. Trimming shortened V by 5 bases and J by 4 bases, and 16 bases separated the two germline ends. CDR3 DNA: TGTGCCAGCAGCCAGGGGGGGGTTTGGGCAGATACGCAGTATTTT. Translation gives CASSQGGVWADTQYF. The full variable domain, in which reference TRBV7-9 and TRBJ2-3 provide the parts outside the CDR3, is DTGVSQNPRHKITKRGQNVTFRCDPISEHNRLYWYRQTLGQGPEFLTYFQNEAQLEKSRLLSDRFSAERPKGSFSTLEIQRTEQGDSAMYLCASSQGGVWADTQYFGPGTRLTVL.

This clonotype was found many times. The V call is TRBV12-3 or TRBV12-4, the J call TRBJ1-2; no reliable D call. CDR3 size: 14 residues. The V end was cut by 8 bases, the J end by 4 bases, with 17 bases between. In DNA, the CDR3 is TGTGCCAGCCGTCCCAGCAGGCACCTCTATGGCTACACCTTC. Translating gives CASRPSRHLYGYTF.